A selection of T cell receptor beta chains follows, all from one sample in a study of T cells in Graves' hyperthyroidism and ophthalmopathy. TCRdb re-derived calls from the multiplex PCR reads in MiXCR, one entry per CDR3 protein. Found here are about 400,000 distinct CDR3 sequences, over 11% of them singletons; the top ten hold 28%. The sample comprised blood. The source of these receptors is a man aged 45-65 years with Graves' ophthalmopathy. The CDR3 runs from the conserved cysteine through the conserved F or W. The D gene is left open where the match is weak. The size of a clone is reported for some rows only, either as once, few or many, or as a class for expanded clones.

TRBD1	many	TRBV12-3/TRBV12-4	14	TRBJ1-1	TGTGCCAGCAGTTTGCAGGGGGTCGGTACTGAAGCTTTCTTT	CASSLQGVGTEAFF
TRBD1	many	TRBV28	13	TRBJ1-2	TGTGCCAGCACTAGACAGGGGTTTACTGGCTACACCTTC	CASTRQGFTGYTF
-	many	TRBV12-3/TRBV12-4	15	TRBJ2-3	TGTGCCAGCAGTCCCCGACACCAAAGCACAGATACGCAGTATTTT	CASSPRHQSTDTQYF
-	-	TRBV6-1	17	TRBJ2-1	TGTGCCAGCAGTGAGAGGTACCCTGGTCTGATGGGCAATGAGCAGTTCTTC	CASSERYPGLMGNEQFF
TRBD2	few	TRBV15	16	TRBJ2-1	TGTGCCACCAGCACCACGACTAGCGGGGTTTACAATGAGCAGTTCTTC	CATSTTTSGVYNEQFF
TRBD2	-	TRBV19	16	TRBJ2-1	TGTGCCAGTAGTAACTGGGCGGGAGTTCGAGGAAATGAGCAGTTCTTC	CASSNWAGVRGNEQFF
-	-	TRBV20-1	15	TRBJ2-1	TGCAGTGCTAGATTAGCCAGACTCCCCTACAATGAGCAGTTCTTC	CSARLARLPYNEQFF
TRBD2	many	TRBV12-3/TRBV12-4	14	TRBJ2-3	TGTGCCAGCACCCGGACTAGCGGAGCGGGTACGCAGTATTTT	CASTRTSGAGTQYF
TRBD1	many	TRBV28	16	TRBJ2-1	TGTGCCAGCAGTTCCGGGCAGGGGGCGATGTACAATGAGCAGTTCTTC	CASSSGQGAMYNEQFF
-	-	TRBV28	16	TRBJ1-5	TGTGCCAGCAGTCCCCGGGACCGCATTAGCAATCAGCCCCAGCATTTT	CASSPRDRISNQPQHF
-	-	TRBV18	18	TRBJ2-5	TGTGCCAGCTCGACCAATATTCTACGGGCCCGGGGACAAGAGACCCAGTACTTC	CASSTNILRARGQETQYF
-	-	TRBV27	15	TRBJ2-7	TGTGCCAGCTACAAAAACGGAAAAACCCCCTACGAGCAGTACTTC	CASYKNGKTPYEQYF
-	many	TRBV28	14	TRBJ2-1	TGTGCCAGCGAGGCCCAATCTAAGGCGTATGAGCAGTTCTTC	CASEAQSKAYEQFF
-	few	TRBV6-1	13	TRBJ2-7	TGTGCCAGCATGACAGGAGACTCCTACGAGCAGTACTTC	CASMTGDSYEQYF
TRBD1	-	TRBV11-2	14	TRBJ2-3	TGTGCCAGCAGCACATGGGGACAGGGGAAAACGCAGTATTTT	CASSTWGQGKTQYF
TRBD2	-	TRBV12-3/TRBV12-4	14	TRBJ2-5	TGTGCCAGCACAACACAAGCGGGAGTGTCGACCCAGTACTTC	CASTTQAGVSTQYF
-	many	TRBV3-1	17	TRBJ1-2	TGTGCCAGCAGCCAAGTACTCGTTACAGCGAGTAACTATGGCTACACCTTC	CASSQVLVTASNYGYTF
-	-	TRBV10-3	16	TRBJ2-3	TGTGCCGTCAGTGAGTCCGGAGCCTCTCCCCCAGATACGCAGTATTTT	CAVSESGASPPDTQYF
-	many	TRBV3-1	14	TRBJ2-1	TGTGCCAGCAGCCAGTCCGGGGCGAACAATGAGCAGTTCTTC	CASSQSGANNEQFF
-	many	TRBV6-2/TRBV6-3	15	TRBJ2-1	TGTGCCGTCACATCCGGGCGGGGACCCTCTTTTGAGCAGTTCTTC	CAVTSGRGPSFEQFF
-	many	TRBV20-1	14	TRBJ2-7	TGCAGTGCTAGAGATCCAAGGGGGGACTACGAGCAGTACTTC	CSARDPRGDYEQYF
TRBD1	many	TRBV19	18	TRBJ1-5	TGTGCCAGTAGTATAGACCTGATAGTAGGACAGGGATCCCAGCCCCAGCATTTT	CASSIDLIVGQGSQPQHF
-	-	TRBV2	11	TRBJ2-5	TGTGCCAGCACTTGGGGAACCCCCCAGTACTTC	CASTWGTPQYF
-	few	TRBV4-2	15	TRBJ2-4	TGTGCCAGCAGCCAGGCTGGAGGGGACAAAAACATTCAGTACTTC	CASSQAGGDKNIQYF
-	-	TRBV7-9	14	TRBJ2-7	TGTGCCAGCAGCTCTCCCCGGGGGCCCTACGAGCAGTACTTC	CASSSPRGPYEQYF
TRBD2	many	TRBV10-3	14	TRBJ2-1	TGTGCCATGGCCGAGACTAGCGGGAGAGATAAGCAGTTCTTC	CAMAETSGRDKQFF
TRBD1	-	TRBV7-2	13	TRBJ1-1	TGTGCCAGCAGCTCCTCGGACAGGGCAGGAGCTTTCTTT	CASSSSDRAGAFF
-	many	TRBV27	16	TRBJ2-1	TGTGCCAGCAGTTTCTATGTGGGAGGTTCCTACAATGAGCAGTTCTTC	CASSFYVGGSYNEQFF
TRBD2	many	TRBV20-1	16	TRBJ2-3	TGCAGTGCTACCACCGGGACTACCCCTACCACAGATACGCAGTATTTT	CSATTGTTPTTDTQYF
-	few	TRBV5-1	14	TRBJ1-5	TGCGCCAGCAGCCCGGGGAGGGCCGATCAGCCCCAGCATTTT	CASSPGRADQPQHF
TRBD1	many	TRBV10-3	13	TRBJ1-5	TGTGCCATCAGTTGGGACAGAAATCAGCCCCAGCATTTT	CAISWDRNQPQHF
TRBD1	many	TRBV12-3/TRBV12-4	15	TRBJ1-5	TGTGCCAGCAGAGAGACAGGGGGGAGCAATCAGCCCCAGCATTTT	CASRETGGSNQPQHF
-	many	TRBV11-3	15	TRBJ2-1	TGTGCCAGCAGCTTCTCCCTAGAATTTACCCATGAGCAGTTCTTC	CASSFSLEFTHEQFF
TRBD1	many	TRBV9	14	TRBJ1-1	TGTGCCAGCAGGTGGGGACAGGGGGACACTGAAGCTTTCTTT	CASRWGQGDTEAFF
TRBD1	-	TRBV10-3	15	TRBJ2-3	TGTGCCATCAGTGGACAGGGAGTTAGCACAGATACGCAGTATTTT	CAISGQGVSTDTQYF
-	-	TRBV19	15	TRBJ2-3	TGTGCCAGTAGTAATCCGGGACGCAGCACAGATACGCAGTATTTT	CASSNPGRSTDTQYF
TRBD2	few	TRBV20-1	14	TRBJ2-2	TGCAGTGCCGCAGCGGGAGCGCTCCCCGGGGAGCTGTTTTTT	CSAAAGALPGELFF
-	many	TRBV18	14	TRBJ2-1	TGTGCCAGCTCACCTCAGGGGCAGGGGAATGAGCAGTTCTTC	CASSPQGQGNEQFF
-	-	TRBV4-1	15	TRBJ2-7	TGCGCCAGCAGCCAAAGGTTAGCGGACTCCTACGAGCAGTACTTC	CASSQRLADSYEQYF
-	-	TRBV28	16	TRBJ1-5	TGTGCCAGCGCGCTACGGCCCCAAGGGAGAAATCAGCCCCAGCATTTT	CASALRPQGRNQPQHF
TRBD2	many	TRBV18	15	TRBJ2-3	TGTGCCAGCTCACCAGCGGGAGGGCCAACAGATACGCAGTATTTT	CASSPAGGPTDTQYF
-	many	TRBV13	12	TRBJ2-7	TGTGCCAGCAGGGGAAGTAGCTACGAGCAGTACTTC	CASRGSSYEQYF
TRBD1	many	TRBV24-1	17	TRBJ1-1	TGTGCCACCAGTGAGAGCGACAGGGGGATTATGAACACTGAAGCTTTCTTT	CATSESDRGIMNTEAFF
-	many	TRBV2	13	TRBJ1-1	TGTGCCAGCAGAATAAGGGGGGTCACTGAAGCTTTCTTT	CASRIRGVTEAFF
-	many	TRBV12-5	15	TRBJ2-2	TGTGCTAGTGGTTTGCTCGGAGCCCCTACCGGGGAGCTGTTTTTT	CASGLLGAPTGELFF
-	-	TRBV12-3/TRBV12-4	15	TRBJ2-1	TGTGCCAGCAGTCCCGGTGGATCTCTCCTCAATGAGCAGTTCTTC	CASSPGGSLLNEQFF
TRBD2	-	TRBV6-1	14	TRBJ2-7	TGTGCCAGCCGTGAGGCTAGCGGCCCCTACGAGCAGTACTTC	CASREASGPYEQYF
TRBD1	many	TRBV29-1	16	TRBJ1-1	TGCAGCGTTGACCGATACAGACAGGGGGCGTCAGGTGAAGCTTTCTTT	CSVDRYRQGASGEAFF
-	many	TRBV6-5	14	TRBJ2-7	TGTGCCAGCAGTTACTTCCGCGATACCTACGAGCAGTACTTC	CASSYFRDTYEQYF
-	many	TRBV5-1	11	TRBJ2-3	TGCGCCAGCAGCTTGGGTCTAGCGCAGTATTTT	CASSLGLAQYF
TRBD2	many	TRBV20-1	17	TRBJ2-7	TGCAGTGCTAGAGCCGTCAGACTAGCGGGAGCTTCCTACGAGCAGTACTTC	CSARAVRLAGASYEQYF